This T cell receptor beta chain originates from a study of cytotoxic CD8 clonotypes in ibrutinib-treated CLL. Overall study: The group held 10 to 11 relapsed/refractory and around 14 treatment-naive patients, with roughly 17 IGHV unmutated. Partial responses numbered roughly 25 and complete responses 2; after a median about 62 months, about 14 stayed remitted and roughly twelve progressed. Broader study findings: Baseline clonality, above age-matched healthy donor levels, tracked circulating CD8+ T-cell counts.

Concerning this clone itself: Its antigen is currently unknown.

TCRdb's copy holds only in-frame clones and misses some; the assay was immunoSEQ multiplex PCR. Of about 300,000 clones listed, about 64% were seen once; the top ten hold roughly 6%. Trimming shortened V by 3 bases and J by 5 bases, and 10 bases separated the two germline ends. Germline V gene lookup returns CDR1 MNHEY and CDR2 SVGAGI. This CDR3 comprises 14 residues. This chain joins TRBV6-5 and TRBJ1-4, with D unclear. The sequence was collected from a human donor with chronic lymphocytic leukemia. Sequenced here: PBMCs, sampled after 36 months of ibrutinib treatment. CDR3 loop: CASSYSRSNEKLFF. The DNA of the CDR3 is TGTGCCAGCAGTTATTCCAGGAGCAATGAAAAACTGTTTTTT.